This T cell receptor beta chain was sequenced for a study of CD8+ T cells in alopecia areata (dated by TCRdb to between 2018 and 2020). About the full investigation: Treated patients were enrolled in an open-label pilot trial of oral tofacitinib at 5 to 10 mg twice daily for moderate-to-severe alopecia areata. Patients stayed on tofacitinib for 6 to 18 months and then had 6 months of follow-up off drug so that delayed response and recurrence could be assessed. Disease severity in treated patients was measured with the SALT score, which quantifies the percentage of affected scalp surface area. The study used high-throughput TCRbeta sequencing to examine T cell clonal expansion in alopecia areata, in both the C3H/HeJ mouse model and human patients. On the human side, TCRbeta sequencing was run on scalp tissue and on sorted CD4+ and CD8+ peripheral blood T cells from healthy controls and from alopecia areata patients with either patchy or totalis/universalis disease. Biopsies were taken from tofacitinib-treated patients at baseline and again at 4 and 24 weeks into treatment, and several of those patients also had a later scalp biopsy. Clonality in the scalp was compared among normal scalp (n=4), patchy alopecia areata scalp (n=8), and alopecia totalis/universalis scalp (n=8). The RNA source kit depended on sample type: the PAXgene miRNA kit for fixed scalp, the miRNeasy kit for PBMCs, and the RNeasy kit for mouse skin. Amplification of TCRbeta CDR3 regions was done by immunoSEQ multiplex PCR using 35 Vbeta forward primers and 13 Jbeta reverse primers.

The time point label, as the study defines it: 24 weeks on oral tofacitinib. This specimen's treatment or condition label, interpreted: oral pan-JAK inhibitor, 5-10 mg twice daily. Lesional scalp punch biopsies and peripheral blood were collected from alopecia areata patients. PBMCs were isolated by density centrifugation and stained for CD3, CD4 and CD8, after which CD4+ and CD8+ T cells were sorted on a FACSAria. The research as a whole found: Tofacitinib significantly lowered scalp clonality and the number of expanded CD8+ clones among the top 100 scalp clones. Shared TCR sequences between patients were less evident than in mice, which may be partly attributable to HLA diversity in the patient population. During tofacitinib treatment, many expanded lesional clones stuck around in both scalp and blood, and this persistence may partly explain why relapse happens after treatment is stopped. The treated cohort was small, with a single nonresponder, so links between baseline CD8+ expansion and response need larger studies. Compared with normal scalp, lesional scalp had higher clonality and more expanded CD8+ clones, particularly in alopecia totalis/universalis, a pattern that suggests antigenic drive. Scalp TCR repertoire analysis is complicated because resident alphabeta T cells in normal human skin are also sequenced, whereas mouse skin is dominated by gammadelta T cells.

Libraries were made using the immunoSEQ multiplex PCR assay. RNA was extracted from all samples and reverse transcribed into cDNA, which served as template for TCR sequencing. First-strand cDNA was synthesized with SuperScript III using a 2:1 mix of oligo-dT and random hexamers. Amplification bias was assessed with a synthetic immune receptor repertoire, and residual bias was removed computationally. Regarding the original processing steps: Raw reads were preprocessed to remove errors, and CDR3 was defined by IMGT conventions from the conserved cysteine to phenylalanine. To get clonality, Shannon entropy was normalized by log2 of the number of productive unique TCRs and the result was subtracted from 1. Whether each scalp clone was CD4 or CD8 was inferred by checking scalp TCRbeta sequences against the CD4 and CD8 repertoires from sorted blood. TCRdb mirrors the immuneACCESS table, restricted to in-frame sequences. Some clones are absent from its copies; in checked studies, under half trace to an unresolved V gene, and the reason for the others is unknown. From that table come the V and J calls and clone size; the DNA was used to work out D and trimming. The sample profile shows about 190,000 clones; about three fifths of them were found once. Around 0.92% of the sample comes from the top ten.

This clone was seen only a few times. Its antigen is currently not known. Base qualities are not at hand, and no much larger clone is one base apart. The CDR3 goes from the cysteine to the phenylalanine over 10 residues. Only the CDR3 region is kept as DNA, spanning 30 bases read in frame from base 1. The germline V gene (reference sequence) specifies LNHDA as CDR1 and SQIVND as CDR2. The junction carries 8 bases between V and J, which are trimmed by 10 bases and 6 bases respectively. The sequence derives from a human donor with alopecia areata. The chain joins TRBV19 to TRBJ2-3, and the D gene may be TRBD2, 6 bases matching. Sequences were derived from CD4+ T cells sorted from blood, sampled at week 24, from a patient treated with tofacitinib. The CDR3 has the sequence CATGGDTQYF. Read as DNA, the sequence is TGTGCCACCGGAGGGGATACGCAGTATTTT.